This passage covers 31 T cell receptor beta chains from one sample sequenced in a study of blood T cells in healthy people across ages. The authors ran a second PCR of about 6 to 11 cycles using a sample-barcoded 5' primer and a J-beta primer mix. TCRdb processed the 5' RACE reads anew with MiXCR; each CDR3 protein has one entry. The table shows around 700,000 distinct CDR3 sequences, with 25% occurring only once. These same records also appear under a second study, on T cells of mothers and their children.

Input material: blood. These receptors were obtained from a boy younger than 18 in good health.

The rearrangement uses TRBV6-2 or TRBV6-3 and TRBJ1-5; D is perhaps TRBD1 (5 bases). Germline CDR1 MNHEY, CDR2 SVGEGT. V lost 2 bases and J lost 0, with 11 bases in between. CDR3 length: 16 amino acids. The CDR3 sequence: CASSYGKGSSNQPQHF. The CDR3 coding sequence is TGTGCCAGCAGTTACGGTAAGGGGAGTAGCAATCAGCCCCAGCATTTT.

The CDR3 coding sequence is TGTGCCAGCAGCGTGACAGGGACCGATAATGAAAAACTGTTTTTT. It specifies CASSVTGTDNEKLFF. The chain carries TRBV9 and TRBJ1-4; TRBD1 matches 7 bases. The CDR3 covers 15 residues. The ends lost 2 bases at V and 4 bases at J; junction bases unmatched: 5. From germline, CDR1 is SGDLS and CDR2 YYNGEE.

The CDR3 spells CAISESYGETYNEQFF. In DNA form, the CDR3 reads TGTGCCATCAGTGAGTCATACGGGGAGACTTACAATGAGCAGTTCTTC. The gene calls are TRBV10-3 and TRBJ2-5; tentatively, D is TRBD2 (5 bases). Near its end, the DNA agrees better with TRBJ2-1, so the J call may be wrong. Germline CDR1 and CDR2: ENHRY and SYGVKD. This CDR3 has 16 amino acids.

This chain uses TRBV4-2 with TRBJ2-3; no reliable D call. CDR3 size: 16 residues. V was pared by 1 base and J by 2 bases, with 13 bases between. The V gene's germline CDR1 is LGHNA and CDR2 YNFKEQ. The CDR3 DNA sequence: TGTGCCAGCAGCCAAGTACGGTCCCCTGTCACAGATACGCAGTATTTT. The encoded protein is CASSQVRSPVTDTQYF.

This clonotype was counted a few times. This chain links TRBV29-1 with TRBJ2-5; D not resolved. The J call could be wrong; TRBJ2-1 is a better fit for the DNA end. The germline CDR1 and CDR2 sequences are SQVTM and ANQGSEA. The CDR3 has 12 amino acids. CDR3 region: CSGKNGDWEQFF. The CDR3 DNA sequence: TGCAGCGGCAAAAATGGGGATTGGGAGCAGTTCTTC.

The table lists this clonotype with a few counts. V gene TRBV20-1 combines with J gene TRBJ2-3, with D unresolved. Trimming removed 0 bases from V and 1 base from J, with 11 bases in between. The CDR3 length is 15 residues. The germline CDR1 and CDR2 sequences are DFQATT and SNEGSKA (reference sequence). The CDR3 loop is CSARDVFRGTDTQYF. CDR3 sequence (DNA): TGCAGTGCTAGAGATGTATTCCGGGGCACAGATACGCAGTATTTT.

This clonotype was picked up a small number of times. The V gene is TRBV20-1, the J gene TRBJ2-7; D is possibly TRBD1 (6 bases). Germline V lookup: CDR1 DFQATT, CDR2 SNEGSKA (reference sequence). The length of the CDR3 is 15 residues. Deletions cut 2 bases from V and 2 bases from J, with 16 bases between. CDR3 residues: CSARRYRASTYEQYF. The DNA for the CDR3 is TGCAGTGCTAGACGTTACAGGGCCTCTACCTACGAGCAGTACTTC.

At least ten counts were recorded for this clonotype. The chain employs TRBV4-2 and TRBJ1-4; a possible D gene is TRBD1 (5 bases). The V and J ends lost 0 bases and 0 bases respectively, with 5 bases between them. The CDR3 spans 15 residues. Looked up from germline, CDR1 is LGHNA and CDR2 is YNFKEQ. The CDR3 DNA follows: TGTGCCAGCAGCCAAGAGGGGGCAACTAATGAAAAACTGTTTTTT. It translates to CASSQEGATNEKLFF.

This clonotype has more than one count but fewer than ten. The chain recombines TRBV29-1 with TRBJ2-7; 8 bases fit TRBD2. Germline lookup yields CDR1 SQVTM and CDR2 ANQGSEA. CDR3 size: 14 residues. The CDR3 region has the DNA TGCAGTGCAGAATCCGTAGCGGGGCTGAACGAGCAGTACTTC. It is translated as CSAESVAGLNEQYF.

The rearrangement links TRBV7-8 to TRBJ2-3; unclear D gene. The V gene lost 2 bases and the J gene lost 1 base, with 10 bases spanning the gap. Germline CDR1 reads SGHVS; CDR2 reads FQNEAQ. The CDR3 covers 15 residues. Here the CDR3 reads CASSLLSQGTDTQYF. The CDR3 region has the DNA TGTGCCAGCAGCTTACTGTCGCAGGGCACAGATACGCAGTATTTT.

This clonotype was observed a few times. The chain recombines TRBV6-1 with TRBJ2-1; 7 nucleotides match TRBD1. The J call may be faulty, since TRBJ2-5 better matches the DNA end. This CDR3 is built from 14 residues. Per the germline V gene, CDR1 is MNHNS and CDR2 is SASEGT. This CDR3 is CASRETGETATQYF. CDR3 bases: TGTGCCAGCAGGGAAACAGGGGAGACGGCGACCCAGTACTTC.

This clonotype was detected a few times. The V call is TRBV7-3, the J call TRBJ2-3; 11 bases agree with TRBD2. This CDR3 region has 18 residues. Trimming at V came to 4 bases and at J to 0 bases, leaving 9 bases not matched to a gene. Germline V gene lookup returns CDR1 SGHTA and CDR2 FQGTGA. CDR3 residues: CASSSYPSGGPSTDTQYF. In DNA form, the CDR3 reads TGTGCCAGCAGCTCCTACCCTAGCGGGGGGCCTAGCACAGATACGCAGTATTTT.

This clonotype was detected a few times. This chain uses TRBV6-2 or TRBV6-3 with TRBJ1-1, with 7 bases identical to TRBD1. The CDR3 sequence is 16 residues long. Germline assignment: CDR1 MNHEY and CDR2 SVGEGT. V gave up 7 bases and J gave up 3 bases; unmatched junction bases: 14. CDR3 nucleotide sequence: TGTGCCAGCAAGCCGGCCCCCGGGACAGCCTACACTGAAGCTTTCTTT. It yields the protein CASKPAPGTAYTEAFF.

CDR3 DNA sequence: TGCAGCGTTATCGTTTCGGGGTACAATCAGCCCCAGCATTTT. Translation gives CSVIVSGYNQPQHF. V usage is TRBV29-1 and J usage is TRBJ1-5; D unresolved. CDR1 is SQVTM, CDR2 ANQGSEA, per germline. Trimming took 5 bases from V and 3 from J, leaving 14 bases between them. The CDR3 runs to 14 residues.

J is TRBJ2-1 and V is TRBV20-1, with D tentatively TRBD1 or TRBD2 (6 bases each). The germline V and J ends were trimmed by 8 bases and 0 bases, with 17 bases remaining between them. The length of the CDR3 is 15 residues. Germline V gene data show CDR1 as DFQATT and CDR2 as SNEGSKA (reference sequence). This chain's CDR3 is CSLLFGGHSYNEQFF. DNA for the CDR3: TGCAGTCTTTTATTCGGGGGCCACTCCTACAATGAGCAGTTCTTC.

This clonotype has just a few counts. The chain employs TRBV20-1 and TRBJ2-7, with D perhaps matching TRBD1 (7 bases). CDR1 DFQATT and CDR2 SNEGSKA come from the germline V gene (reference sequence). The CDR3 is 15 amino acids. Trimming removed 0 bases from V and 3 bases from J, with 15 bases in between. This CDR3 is CSARDRQGGLYEQYF. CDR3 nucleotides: TGCAGTGCTAGAGATAGGCAGGGGGGTCTCTACGAGCAGTACTTC.

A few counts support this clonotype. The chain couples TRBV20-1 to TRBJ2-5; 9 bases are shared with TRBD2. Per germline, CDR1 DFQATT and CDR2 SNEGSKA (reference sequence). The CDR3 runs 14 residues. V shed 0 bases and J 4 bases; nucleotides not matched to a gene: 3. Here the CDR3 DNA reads TGCAGTGCTAGAGATAGGCGGGGGGGAGAGACCCAGTACTTC. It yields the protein CSARDRRGGETQYF.

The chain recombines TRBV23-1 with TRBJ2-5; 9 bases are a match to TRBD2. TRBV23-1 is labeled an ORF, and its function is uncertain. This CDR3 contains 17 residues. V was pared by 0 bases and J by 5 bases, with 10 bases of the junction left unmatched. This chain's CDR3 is CASSQSGGRAKEETQYF. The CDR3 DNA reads TGCGCCAGCAGTCAATCCGGCGGGAGGGCCAAGGAGGAGACCCAGTACTTC.

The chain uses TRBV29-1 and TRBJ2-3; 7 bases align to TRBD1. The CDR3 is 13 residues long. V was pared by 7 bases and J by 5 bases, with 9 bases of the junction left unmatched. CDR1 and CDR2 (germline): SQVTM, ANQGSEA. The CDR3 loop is CSDWDRVRDTQYF. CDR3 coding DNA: TGCAGCGACTGGGACAGAGTTAGAGATACGCAGTATTTT.

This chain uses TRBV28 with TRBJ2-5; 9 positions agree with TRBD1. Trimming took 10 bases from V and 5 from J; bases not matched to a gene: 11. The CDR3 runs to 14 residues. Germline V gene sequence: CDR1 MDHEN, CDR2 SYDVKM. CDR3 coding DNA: TGTGCCATCAGAGACAGGGGGACTCCGGAGACCCAGTACTTC. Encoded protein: CAIRDRGTPETQYF.

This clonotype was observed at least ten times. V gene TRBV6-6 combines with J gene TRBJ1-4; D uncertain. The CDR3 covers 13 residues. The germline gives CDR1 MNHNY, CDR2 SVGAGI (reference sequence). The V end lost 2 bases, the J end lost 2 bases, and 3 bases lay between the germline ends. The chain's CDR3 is CASSYATNEKLFF. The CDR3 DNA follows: TGTGCCAGCAGTTACGCGACTAATGAAAAACTGTTTTTT.

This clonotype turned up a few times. CDR3 in amino acids: CSARSDQGAEKLFF. The DNA for the CDR3 is TGCAGTGCTAGGTCGGATCAGGGGGCCGAAAAACTGTTTTTT. This chain links TRBV20-1 with TRBJ1-4, with 8 positions matching TRBD1. The CDR3 runs to 14 residues. J was trimmed by 8 bases and V by 3 bases; bases with no gene match: 8. Germline V lookup: CDR1 DFQATT, CDR2 SNEGSKA (reference sequence).

CDR3 sequence (DNA): TGTGCCACCAGCGAGCTAGCGGGGGGAATTGATACGCAGTATTTT. Its protein product is CATSELAGGIDTQYF. The rearrangement joins TRBV15 to TRBJ2-3; 11 nucleotides align to TRBD2. The trim removed 5 bases at V and 6 bases at J, leaving 7 bases unmatched. Per germline, CDR1 LNHNV and CDR2 YYDKDF (reference sequence). This CDR3 region has 15 residues.

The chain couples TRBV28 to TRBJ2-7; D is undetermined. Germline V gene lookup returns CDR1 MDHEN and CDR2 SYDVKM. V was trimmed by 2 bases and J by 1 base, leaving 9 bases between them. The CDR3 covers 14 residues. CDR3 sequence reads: CASSLRVFSYEQYF. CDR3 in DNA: TGTGCCAGCAGTTTACGGGTTTTTTCCTACGAGCAGTACTTC.

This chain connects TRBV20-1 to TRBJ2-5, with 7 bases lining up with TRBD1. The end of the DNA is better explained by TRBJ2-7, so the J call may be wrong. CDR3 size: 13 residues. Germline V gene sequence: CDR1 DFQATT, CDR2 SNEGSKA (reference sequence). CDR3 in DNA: TGCAGTGCTCGGGGACAGCCCTCCTACGAGCAGTACTTC. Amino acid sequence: CSARGQPSYEQYF.

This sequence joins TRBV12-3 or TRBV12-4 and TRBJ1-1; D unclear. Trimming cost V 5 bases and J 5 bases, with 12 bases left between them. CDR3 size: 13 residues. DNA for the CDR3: TGTGCCAGCAGTCCTCGTTTGGAGACTGAAGCTTTCTTT. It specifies CASSPRLETEAFF.

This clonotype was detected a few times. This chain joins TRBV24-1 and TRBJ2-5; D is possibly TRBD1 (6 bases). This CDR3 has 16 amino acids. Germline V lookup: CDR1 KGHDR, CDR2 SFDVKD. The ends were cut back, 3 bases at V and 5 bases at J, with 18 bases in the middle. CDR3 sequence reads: CATSDGSQGFRETQYF. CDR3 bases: TGTGCCACCAGTGATGGATCGCAGGGGTTCAGGGAGACCCAGTACTTC.

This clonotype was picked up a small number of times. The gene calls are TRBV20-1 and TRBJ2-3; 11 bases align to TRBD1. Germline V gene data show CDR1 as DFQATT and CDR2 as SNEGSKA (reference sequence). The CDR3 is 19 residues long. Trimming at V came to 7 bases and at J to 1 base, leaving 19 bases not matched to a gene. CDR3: CSVQTGTGGIRRGTDTQYF. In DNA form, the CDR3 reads TGCAGTGTCCAAACCGGGACAGGGGGTATTCGCCGGGGCACAGATACGCAGTATTTT.

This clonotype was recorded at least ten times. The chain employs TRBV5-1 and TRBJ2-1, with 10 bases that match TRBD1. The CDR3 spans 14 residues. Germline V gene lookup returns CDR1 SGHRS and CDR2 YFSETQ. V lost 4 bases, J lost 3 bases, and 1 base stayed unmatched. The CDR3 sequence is CASSRDRGYNEQFF. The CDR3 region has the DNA TGCGCCAGCAGCCGGGACAGGGGCTACAATGAGCAGTTCTTC.

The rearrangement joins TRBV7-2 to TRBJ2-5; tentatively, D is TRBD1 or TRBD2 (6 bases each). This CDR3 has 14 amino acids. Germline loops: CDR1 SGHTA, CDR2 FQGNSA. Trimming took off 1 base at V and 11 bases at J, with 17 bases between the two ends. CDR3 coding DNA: TGTGCCAGCAGCTTAGACAGGGACTCTACGGAGCAGTACTTC. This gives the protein CASSLDRDSTEQYF.

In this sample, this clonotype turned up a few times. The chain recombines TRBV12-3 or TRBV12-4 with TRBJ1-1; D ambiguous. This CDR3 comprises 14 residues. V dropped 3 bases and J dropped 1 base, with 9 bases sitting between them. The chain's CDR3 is CASSFREGNTEAFF. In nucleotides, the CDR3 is TGTGCCAGCAGTTTTAGGGAGGGGAACACTGAAGCTTTCTTT.